This T cell receptor beta chain came from a study of blood T cell repertoires in COVID-19 (dated by TCRdb to about 2020). In terms of the full investigation: Samples covering the acute and convalescent phases of COVID-19 were provided by collaborators in the United States, Italy and Spain. Subjects who had been exposed to COVID-19, were actively infected with it, or had recovered from it provided the deeply sampled blood TCRbeta repertoires that made up the dataset. Sample metadata almost always included a de-identified subject ID, COVID-19 status, age in years and sex. Where available, HLA class I and class II types were taken from metadata supplied by the sample provider and were not determined by assay-based typing. The samples were drawn from two sources: the first 160 participants of the ongoing ImmuneRACE study, and some 1,300 subjects contributed by 6 global collaborators. The prospective study material was composed of cDNA or gDNA derived from T cells, B-cell-depleted T cells, or PBMCs. The repertoires were made available in a free public database intended to serve as a resource for research on the immune response to SARS-CoV-2.

This clone was counted between two and nine times. The antigen this receptor binds is unknown. Nothing much larger sits one base from this clone, and base qualities are not available. Counted from cysteine to phenylalanine, this CDR3 has 14 amino acids. The retained sequence is limited to the CDR3, 42 bases, with the frame set at the first base. The germline V gene gives CDR1 as MDHEN and CDR2 as SYDVKM. V ends up 3 bases short and J 8 bases short, with an unmatched junction base count of 7. TCRbeta CDR3 regions were amplified from genomic DNA using the immunoSEQ Assay, a bias-controlled multiplex PCR. In the source study's methods: Nucleated cell counts per sample were estimated from amplification of reference gene primers within the assay. To quantify the absolute abundance of each unique TCRbeta CDR3 rearrangement, sequence reads were collapsed and filtered. For each sample, productive Simpson clonality was calculated as the square root of Simpson's diversity index across productive rearrangements. TCRdb took this table from immuneACCESS and kept in-frame rearrangements with V and J called. Such tables lack part of the clones; where checked against another copy, unresolved V genes explain under half of the gap, and the rest is unexplained. V and J calls and clone size are as listed in that table; D and trimming were resolved from the DNA. For this sample there are about 97,000 clones; around 85% appear just once. The ten largest make up 1.5% to 2% of the sample.

Study-wide findings and limitations: Clinical and demographic metadata were provided uncurated, with the amount varying by source and participant.

Collaborating institutions collected whole blood in K2EDTA tubes following their own protocols. For TCRbeta analysis, collaborator samples were shipped as frozen whole blood, as isolated PBMCs, or as DNA extracted from either sample type. The source material was peripheral blood. The source of this sequence is a woman in her 70s with active or convalescent COVID-19. In this chain, TRBV28 is recombined with TRBJ2-1, and 7 bases in between align with TRBD1. The CDR3 in this case is CASSLSRGFDEQFF. Here is the DNA: TGTGCCAGCAGTTTGAGCAGGGGGTTTGATGAGCAGTTCTTC.